These 23 T cell receptor beta chains were sequenced from one sample in a study of blood T cell repertoires in COVID-19. Assay: immunoSEQ multiplex PCR; the TCRdb copy retains only in-frame clones and omits some. The sample holds some 240,000 clones, 87% seen once. Sequenced material: peripheral blood. These receptors were collected from a man aged 55-75 years who had recovered from COVID-19.

V and J are TRBV7-9 and TRBJ1-1; unclear D gene. V was shortened by 8 bases and J by 1 base, with 14 bases between the two germline ends. CDR1 SEHNR and CDR2 FQNEAQ come from the germline V gene (reference sequence). The CDR3 has 14 residues. CDR3 sequence (DNA): TGTGCCAGCGGCTCTACCGGAGCGAACACTGAAGCTTTCTTT. It yields the protein CASGSTGANTEAFF. Full variable domain (remainder filled in from reference TRBV7-9 and TRBJ1-1): DTGVSQNPRHKITKRGQNVTFRCDPISEHNRLYWYRQTLGQGPEFLTYFQNEAQLEKSRLLSDRFSAERPKGSFSTLEIQRTEQGDSAMYLCASGSTGANTEAFFGQGTRLTVV.

This clone was detected a few times. CDR3 amino acids: CASSQDPVQETQYF. The CDR3 region has the DNA TGTGCCAGCAGCCAAGATCCGGTACAGGAGACCCAGTACTTC. The chain recombines TRBV3-1 (or the pseudogene TRBV3-2) with TRBJ2-5; D is undetermined. The CDR3 loop spans 14 amino acids. The germline CDR1 and CDR2 sequences are LGHDT and YNNKEL (reference sequence). V was cut by 0 bases and J by 5 bases, with 10 bases left in between.

V gene TRBV7-9 combines with J gene TRBJ2-1; 11 bases match TRBD2. Germline V gene sequence: CDR1 SEHNR, CDR2 FQNEAQ (reference sequence). This CDR3 contains 18 residues. V dropped 1 base and J dropped 1; count of bases not matched to a gene: 6. The CDR3 DNA sequence: TGTGCCAGCAGCTTAGGTTTACTAGCGGGGGAGTCCTACAATGAGCAGTTCTTC. It is translated as CASSLGLLAGESYNEQFF.

The rearrangement joins TRBV11-2 to TRBJ2-7; possible D gene TRBD1, 6 bases. Germline values: CDR1 SGHAT, CDR2 FQNNGV. Trimming took 1 base from V and 7 from J, leaving 17 bases between them. The CDR3 contains 15 residues. CDR3 DNA: TGTGCCAGCAGCTTAGGACAGGCCGTCGGGGAAGAGCAGTACGTC. Protein product: CASSLGQAVGEEQYV.

This clone appeared a single time. This chain uses TRBV19 with TRBJ1-1; tentative D call: TRBD1 (6 bases). Germline V lookup: CDR1 LNHDA, CDR2 SQIVND (reference sequence). Trimming removed 5 bases at V and 4 bases at J, with 20 bases between. There are 16 residues in the CDR3. DNA of the CDR3: TGTGCCAGTAGTCCCGCGACAGGAACGTTTGTCACTGAAGCTTTCTTT. This sequence encodes CASSPATGTFVTEAFF.

As concerns this clone: The same CDR3 is also encoded by other DNA sequences in this sample. J is TRBJ1-6 and V is TRBV5-1; 9 bases map to TRBD1. The junction had 2 bases not matched to a gene; V was cut back by 5 bases and J by 5 bases. Germline V gene sequence: CDR1 SGHRS, CDR2 YFSETQ. The CDR3 totals 14 residues. CDR3 protein: CASSRTGDNSPLHF. Here the CDR3 DNA reads TGCGCCAGCAGTCGGACAGGGGATAATTCACCCCTCCACTTT.

The chain uses TRBV6-5 and TRBJ2-7; 7 bases match TRBD1. Per the germline V gene, CDR1 is MNHEY and CDR2 is SVGAGI. The V gene end was trimmed by 5 bases and the J gene end by 3 bases; junction bases not matched to a gene: 7. This CDR3 contains 14 residues. CDR3 sequence reads: CASSPDRFRYEQYF. In DNA form, the CDR3 reads TGTGCCAGCAGTCCGGACAGGTTTCGCTACGAGCAGTACTTC.

The rearrangement uses TRBV7-2 and TRBJ2-2; no reliable D call. The CDR3 is 16 residues long. V was clipped by 5 bases and J by 3 bases, with 16 bases between them. Germline V gene sequence: CDR1 SGHTA, CDR2 FQGNSA. CDR3 region: CASSPLAVPDTGELFF. CDR3 nucleotide sequence: TGTGCCAGCAGCCCACTGGCGGTGCCGGACACCGGGGAGCTGTTTTTT.

The chain has TRBV19 and TRBJ2-1; TRBD1 matches at 7 bases. The germline V gene encodes CDR1 LNHDA and CDR2 SQIVND (reference sequence). The CDR3 sequence is 15 residues long. V lost 3 bases, J lost 2 bases, and 4 bases stayed unmatched. CDR3 sequence reads: CASSMAQGAYNEQFF. The CDR3 DNA reads TGTGCCAGTAGTATGGCCCAGGGGGCCTACAATGAGCAGTTCTTC. Drawing the rest from reference TRBV19 and TRBJ2-1, the complete variable domain is DGGITQSPKYLFRKEGQNVTLSCEQNLNHDAMYWYRQDPGQGLRLIYYSQIVNDFQKGDIAEGYSVSREKKESFPLTVTSAQKNPTAFYLCASSMAQGAYNEQFFGPGTRLTVL.

The chain uses TRBV24-1 and TRBJ2-5; TRBD1 matches at 9 bases. After removal of 2 bases from V and 3 bases from J, the junction contained 3 bases not matched to a gene. Looked up from germline, CDR1 is KGHDR and CDR2 is SFDVKD. There are 15 residues in the CDR3. CDR3 sequence: CATSDSGTGKETQYF. CDR3 DNA sequence: TGTGCCACCAGTGATTCCGGGACAGGGAAAGAGACCCAGTACTTC.

This chain connects TRBV9 to TRBJ1-3, with 7 bases that match TRBD1. Germline trimming cut 4 bases from V and 0 bases from J; bases unmatched to any gene: 7. Germline CDR1 and CDR2: SGDLS and YYNGEE. This CDR3 has 16 amino acids. The DNA of the CDR3 is TGTGCCAGCAGCCATCGCAGGGGGAGCTCTGGAAACACCATATATTTT. This sequence encodes CASSHRRGSSGNTIYF.

CDR3 sequence: CASSNRGIWGYTF. CDR3 nucleotides: TGTGCCAGCAGTAACAGGGGGATTTGGGGCTACACCTTC. The V gene is TRBV2, the J gene TRBJ1-2; 8 bases map to TRBD1. Germline values: CDR1 SNHLY, CDR2 FYNNEI. Losses at the gene ends were 5 bases for V and 8 bases for J; bases not matched to a gene: 7. CDR3 length: 13 residues.

This sequence joins TRBV11-2 and TRBJ2-1; maybe TRBD2 (5 bases). Germline V gene data show CDR1 as SGHAT and CDR2 as FQNNGV. With 5 bases removed from V and 4 bases from J, the gap between germline ends came to 15 bases. The CDR3 contains 15 residues. The DNA of the CDR3 is TGTGCCAGCAGCCCCGCGGTGGGAGATTACAATGAGCAGTTCTTC. Protein product: CASSPAVGDYNEQFF.

The chain couples TRBV2 to TRBJ1-5, with TRBD1 identical over 7 bases. The V segment lost 5 bases and the J segment 4 bases; nucleotides outside the gene matches: 8. CDR3 length equals 15 residues. Germline-derived CDR1 and CDR2 are SNHLY and FYNNEI. The CDR3 protein is CASSYTGVSNQPQHF. The CDR3 bases are TGTGCCAGCAGTTATACAGGGGTGTCGAATCAGCCCCAGCATTTT.

The CDR3 protein is CASSDPQAGNNEQFF. The CDR3 nucleotides are TGTGCCAGCAGTGACCCTCAGGCAGGCAACAATGAGCAGTTCTTC. The chain links TRBV6-4 to TRBJ2-1; D is unresolved. This CDR3 is built from 15 residues. Germline V lookup: CDR1 MRHNA, CDR2 SNTAGT. Trimming shortened V by 2 bases and J by 5 bases, and 13 bases separated the two germline ends.

The V gene is TRBV6-4, the J gene TRBJ1-2; D is perhaps TRBD1 (6 bases). CDR3 length: 12 residues. Trimming stripped 7 bases from V and 13 bases from J, with 19 bases between. CDR1 and CDR2 (germline): MRHNA, SNTAGT. This CDR3 is CASIRGQPMGTF. CDR3 bases: TGTGCCAGCATCCGAGGACAGCCCATGGGCACCTTC.

The rearrangement uses TRBV2 and TRBJ2-6; D not certain. The V gene lost 8 bases and the J gene lost 4 bases, with 6 bases spanning the gap. The germline CDR1 and CDR2 sequences are SNHLY and FYNNEI. The CDR3 runs to 12 residues. CDR3 nucleotide sequence: TGTGCCAGCTCCTCGGGGGCCAACGTCCTGACTTTC. Translated: CASSSGANVLTF. Complete variable domain (other parts from reference TRBV2 and TRBJ2-6): EPEVTQTPSHQVTQMGQEVILRCVPISNHLYFYWYRQILGQKVEFLVSFYNNEISEKSEIFDDQFSVERPDGSNFTLKIRSTKLEDSAMYFCASSSGANVLTFGAGSRLTVL.

This chain links TRBV29-1 with TRBJ1-2; 11 bases line up with TRBD1. The germline CDR1 and CDR2 sequences are SQVTM and ANQGSEA. The CDR3 sequence is 15 residues long. V lost 6 bases, J lost 6 bases, and 12 bases stayed unmatched. In DNA form, the CDR3 reads TGCAGCGTGGGAATCGGACAGGGGGCGTCTAATGGCTACACCTTC. Its translation is CSVGIGQGASNGYTF.

The V gene is TRBV15, the J gene TRBJ1-5, with 10 bases matching TRBD1. The CDR3 covers 15 residues. The germline CDR1 and CDR2 sequences are LNHNV and YYDKDF (reference sequence). Losses at the gene ends were 3 bases for V and 6 bases for J; bases not matched to a gene: 5. This CDR3 reads CATSSRTGGGQPQHF. DNA for the CDR3: TGTGCCACCAGCAGCCGGACAGGGGGAGGTCAGCCCCAGCATTTT.

The table lists this clone with a few counts. CDR3 bases: TGTGCCAGCAGCTTAGATGGGGACACCATCTCTGGAAACACCATATATTTT. This codes for CASSLDGDTISGNTIYF. The V and J genes are TRBV7-6 and TRBJ1-3; D is possibly TRBD1 (6 bases). The ends were cut back, 1 base at V and 0 bases at J, with 13 bases in the middle. Germline CDR1 is SGHVS and CDR2 is FNYEAQ. The CDR3 loop spans 17 amino acids.

This chain links TRBV5-1 with TRBJ2-5; the D gene is possibly TRBD2 (6 bases). The CDR3 consists of 15 residues. V was cut by 0 bases and J by 4 bases, with 13 bases left in between. Germline loops: CDR1 SGHRS, CDR2 YFSETQ. This CDR3 reads CASSLDGGRVETQYF. The CDR3 region has the DNA TGCGCCAGCAGCTTGGACGGGGGTAGGGTAGAGACCCAGTACTTC.

This clone was picked up one time. The J gene is TRBJ1-1, the V gene TRBV30; D unclear. Trimming removed 0 bases from V and 3 bases from J, with 8 bases in between. The CDR3 spans 13 residues. Germline CDR1 GTSNPN, CDR2 SVGIG (reference sequence). Here the CDR3 reads CAWSVASDTEAFF. CDR3 coding DNA: TGTGCCTGGAGTGTCGCCAGCGACACTGAAGCTTTCTTT.

This clone was recorded once. The chain carries TRBV6-6 and TRBJ1-1; tentative D call: TRBD1 (6 bases). The CDR3 spans 15 residues. CDR1 is MNHNY, CDR2 SVGAGI, per germline (reference sequence). Between the trimmed V and J ends, which lost 0 bases and 5 bases, there was a span of 13 bases. The CDR3: CASSYSRGGRTEAFF. The CDR3, as DNA: TGTGCCAGCAGTTACTCGCGGGGGGGGCGGACTGAAGCTTTCTTT.